A single sample gave rise to the 5 T cell receptor beta chains below, sequenced in a study of neurological immune-mediated disorders. TCRdb reprocessed the 5' RACE reads via MiXCR and lists one record per CDR3 protein. Found here are about 41,000 distinct CDR3 sequences, 9.5% to 15% of them singletons; the top ten hold roughly 1.3%. Sequencing was performed on PBMCs. The origin of the receptors is a female donor in good health.

This clonotype was observed at least ten times. The V call is TRBV5-1, the J call TRBJ1-3, with D possibly TRBD1 on 5 matching bases. The V end lost 1 base, the J end lost 1 base, and 12 bases lay between the germline ends. Per the germline V gene, CDR1 is SGHRS and CDR2 is YFSETQ. CDR3 length: 16 amino acids. This CDR3 reads CASSLTPGSSGNTIYF. In nucleotides, the CDR3 is TGCGCCAGCAGCTTGACACCAGGGTCTTCTGGAAACACCATATATTTT.

This clonotype is medium-sized in the sample. The chain couples TRBV9 to TRBJ2-1; D might be TRBD1 or TRBD2, each matching 5 bases. Trimming removed 0 bases from V and 1 base from J, with 8 bases in between. Germline V CDR1 and CDR2: SGDLS, YYNGEE. The CDR3 spans 15 residues. CDR3 loop: CASSVEGTSYNEQFF. CDR3 coding DNA: TGTGCCAGCAGCGTAGAAGGGACGTCCTACAATGAGCAGTTCTTC.

The table lists this clonotype with many counts. The chain couples TRBV7-9 to TRBJ1-4; D is perhaps TRBD1 (6 bases). The V end was cut by 5 bases, the J end by 12 bases, with 10 bases between. CDR1 and CDR2 (germline): SEHNR, FQNEAQ (reference sequence). The CDR3 consists of 11 residues. The CDR3 bases are TGTGCCAGCAGCGCTGCAGGGGAACTGTTTTTT. Its translation is CASSAAGELFF.

This clonotype was counted at least ten times. The rearrangement joins TRBV18 to TRBJ2-2; D is ambiguous. V gave up 5 bases and J gave up 5 bases, with 12 bases separating them. This CDR3 is built from 14 residues. Germline-derived CDR1 and CDR2 are KGHSH and LQKENI. As DNA, the CDR3 is TGTGCCAGCTCAACCCGGGCCGAAACCGGGGAGCTGTTTTTT. Protein product: CASSTRAETGELFF.

This clonotype was counted many times. The DNA of the CDR3 is TGCGCCAGCAGCCCCGACAGGCCCAACCATGGCTACACCTTC. Translated: CASSPDRPNHGYTF. The chain joins TRBV5-1 to TRBJ1-2, with D perhaps TRBD1 (6 bases). The length of the CDR3 is 14 residues. In germline, CDR1 is SGHRS, CDR2 YFSETQ. With 4 bases removed from V and 6 bases from J, the gap between germline ends came to 16 bases.